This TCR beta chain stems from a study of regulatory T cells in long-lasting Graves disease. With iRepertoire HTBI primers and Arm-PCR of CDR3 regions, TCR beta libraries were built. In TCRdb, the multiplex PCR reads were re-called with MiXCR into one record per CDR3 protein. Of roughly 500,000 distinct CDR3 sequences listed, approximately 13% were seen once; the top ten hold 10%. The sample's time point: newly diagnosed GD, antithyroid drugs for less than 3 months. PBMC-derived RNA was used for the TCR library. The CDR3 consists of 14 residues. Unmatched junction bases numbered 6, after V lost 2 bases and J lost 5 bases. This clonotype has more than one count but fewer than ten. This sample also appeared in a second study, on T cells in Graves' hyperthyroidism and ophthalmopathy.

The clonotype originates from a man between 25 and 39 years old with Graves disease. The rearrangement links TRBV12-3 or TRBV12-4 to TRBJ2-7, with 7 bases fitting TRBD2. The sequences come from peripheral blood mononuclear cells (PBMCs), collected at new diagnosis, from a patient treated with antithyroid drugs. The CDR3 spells CASSLMAGDDEQYF. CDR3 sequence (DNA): TGTGCCAGCAGTTTAATGGCGGGAGACGACGAGCAGTACTTC.